The sequence of this T cell receptor (beta chain) was determined in a study of neoadjuvant anti-PD-1 for oral cavity cancer. Looking at the study overall: Most patients had three to four biweekly doses of 3 mg/kg nivolumab before resection.

Comments on this clone: The antigen is not known.

Overall study findings and caveats: Non-responders to neoadjuvant nivolumab had significantly more clonal PBMC T cells than responders.

V was clipped by 5 bases and J by 0 bases; unmatched bases: 4. In germline, CDR1 is LNHDA, CDR2 SQIVND (reference sequence). The CDR3 contains 15 residues. The assay was immunoSEQ multiplex PCR, and TCRdb's table has in-frame clones only and misses some. This sample carries under 85,000 clones, approximately 80% of them seen once, and the ten largest clones take over 3%. This specimen was PBMCs, taken before nivolumab (anti-PD-1) treatment. This chain connects TRBV19 to TRBJ1-5; 7 bases are shared with TRBD1. This TCR was recovered from a person aged 35 to 85 with oral cavity squamous cell carcinoma. In nucleotides, the CDR3 is TGTGCCAGTAGTTCAGGGGGATATAGCAATCAGCCCCAGCATTTT. The encoded protein is CASSSGGYSNQPQHF.